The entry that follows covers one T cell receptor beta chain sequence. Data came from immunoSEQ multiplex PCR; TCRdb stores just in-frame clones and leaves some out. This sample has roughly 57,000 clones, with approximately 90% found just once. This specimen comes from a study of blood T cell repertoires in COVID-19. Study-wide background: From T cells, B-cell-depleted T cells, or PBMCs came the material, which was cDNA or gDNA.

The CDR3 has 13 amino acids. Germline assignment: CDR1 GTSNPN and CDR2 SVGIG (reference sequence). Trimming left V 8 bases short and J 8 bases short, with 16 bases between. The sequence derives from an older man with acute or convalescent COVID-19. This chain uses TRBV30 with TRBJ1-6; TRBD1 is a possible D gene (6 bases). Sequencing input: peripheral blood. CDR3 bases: TGTGCCACTCTGGGGGCGGTGGATTCACCCCTCCACTTT. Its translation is CATLGAVDSPLHF.